This T cell receptor beta chain is drawn from a study of T cell responses to AZD1222 COVID-19 vaccine. Per the germline V gene, CDR1 is SQVTM and CDR2 is ANQGSEA. Trimming at V came to 7 bases and at J to 0 bases, leaving 9 bases not matched to a gene. There are 15 residues in the CDR3. As to this clone: Its specificity is unknown.

Clones were read by immunoSEQ multiplex PCR, and TCRdb kept only the in-frame ones, dropping some. This table holds fewer than 200,000 clones, approximately 94% found once. General study results and limits: The breadth and depth of Spike-specific TCRs increased once two AZD1222 doses had been given. There were vaccine-associated CD4 TCRs across spike, dominant at 160-218 and 743-854. Researchers took repertoire samples only after the peak T cell response had come. It should be noted that donors were predominantly white British and more often female, and clonal diversity was possibly underestimated.

This sequence was found in an adult in good health. The sequenced sample was peripheral blood, obtained on day 0 of AZD1222 vaccination. The chain carries TRBV29-1 and TRBJ1-5; 7 bases line up with TRBD1. This CDR3 reads CSARQGLFSNQPQHF. The DNA for the CDR3 is TGCAGCGCCCGACAGGGCCTTTTTAGCAATCAGCCCCAGCATTTT.